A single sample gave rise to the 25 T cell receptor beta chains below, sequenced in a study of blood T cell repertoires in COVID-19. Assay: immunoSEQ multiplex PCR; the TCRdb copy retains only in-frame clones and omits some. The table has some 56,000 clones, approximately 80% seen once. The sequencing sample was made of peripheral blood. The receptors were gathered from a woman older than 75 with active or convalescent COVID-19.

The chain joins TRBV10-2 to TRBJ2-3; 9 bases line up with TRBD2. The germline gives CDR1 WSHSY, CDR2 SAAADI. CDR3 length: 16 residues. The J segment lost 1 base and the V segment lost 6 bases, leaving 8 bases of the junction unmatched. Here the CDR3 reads CASRPGASGGTDTQYF. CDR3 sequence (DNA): TGCGCCAGCAGACCGGGGGCTAGCGGGGGCACAGATACGCAGTATTTT.

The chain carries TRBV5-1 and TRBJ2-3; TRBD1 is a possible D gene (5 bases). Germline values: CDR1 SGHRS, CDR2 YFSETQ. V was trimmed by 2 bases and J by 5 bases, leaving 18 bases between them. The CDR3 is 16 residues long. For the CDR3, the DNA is TGCGCCAGCAGCTTCTCGCTGGGGCCCACCGGAGATACGCAGTATTTT. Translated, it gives CASSFSLGPTGDTQYF.

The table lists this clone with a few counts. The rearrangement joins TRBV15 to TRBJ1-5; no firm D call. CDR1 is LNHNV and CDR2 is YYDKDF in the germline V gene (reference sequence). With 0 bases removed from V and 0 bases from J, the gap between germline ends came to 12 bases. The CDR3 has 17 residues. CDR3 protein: CATSRERAAFSNQPQHF. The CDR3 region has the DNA TGTGCCACCAGCAGAGAGCGGGCAGCTTTTAGCAATCAGCCCCAGCATTTT. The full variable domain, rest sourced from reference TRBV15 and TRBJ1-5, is DAMVIQNPRYQVTQFGKPVTLSCSQTLNHNVMYWYQQKSSQAPKLLFHYYDKDFNNEADTPDNFQSRRPNTSFCFLDIRSPGLGDTAMYLCATSRERAAFSNQPQHFGDGTRLSIL.

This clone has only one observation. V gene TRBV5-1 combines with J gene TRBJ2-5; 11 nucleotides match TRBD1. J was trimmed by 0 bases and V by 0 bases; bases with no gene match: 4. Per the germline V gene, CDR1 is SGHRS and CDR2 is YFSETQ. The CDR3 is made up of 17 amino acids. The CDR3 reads CASSLAGTGGYQETQYF. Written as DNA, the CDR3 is TGCGCCAGCAGCTTGGCCGGGACAGGGGGGTACCAAGAGACCCAGTACTTC.

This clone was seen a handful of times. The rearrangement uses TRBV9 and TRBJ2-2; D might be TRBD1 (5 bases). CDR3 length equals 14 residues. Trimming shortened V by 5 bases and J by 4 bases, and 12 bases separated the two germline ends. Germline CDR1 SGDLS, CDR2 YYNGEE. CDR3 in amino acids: CASSRQGGTGELFF. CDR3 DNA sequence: TGTGCCAGCAGTCGCCAGGGTGGCACCGGGGAGCTGTTTTTT. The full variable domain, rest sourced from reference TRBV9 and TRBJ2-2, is DSGVTQTPKHLITATGQRVTLRCSPRSGDLSVYWYQQSLDQGLQFLIQYYNGEERAKGNILERFSAQQFPDLHSELNLSSLELGDSALYFCASSRQGGTGELFFGEGSRLTVL.

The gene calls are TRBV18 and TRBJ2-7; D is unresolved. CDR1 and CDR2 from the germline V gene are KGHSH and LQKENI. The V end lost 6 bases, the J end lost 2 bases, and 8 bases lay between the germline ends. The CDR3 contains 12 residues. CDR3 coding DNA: TGTGCCAGCTCTCAATCAACCTACGAGCAGTACTTC. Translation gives CASSQSTYEQYF.

CDR3: CASSPGRTGNQPQHF. The CDR3 nucleotides read TGTGCCAGCAGTCCCGGAAGGACAGGCAATCAGCCCCAGCATTTT. The rearrangement links TRBV6-6 to TRBJ1-5, with a tentative D call TRBD1 (6 bases). V lost 5 bases and J 2 bases, leaving 13 bases between the germline ends. This CDR3 has 15 amino acids. From germline, CDR1 is MNHNY and CDR2 SVGAGI (reference sequence).

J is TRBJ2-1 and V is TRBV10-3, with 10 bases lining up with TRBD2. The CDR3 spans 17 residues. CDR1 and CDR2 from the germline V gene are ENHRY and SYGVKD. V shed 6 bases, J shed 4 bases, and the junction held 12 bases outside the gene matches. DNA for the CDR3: TGTGCCATCAGGGTGGATCCGGGACTAGCGAAATACAATGAGCAGTTCTTC. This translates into CAIRVDPGLAKYNEQFF.

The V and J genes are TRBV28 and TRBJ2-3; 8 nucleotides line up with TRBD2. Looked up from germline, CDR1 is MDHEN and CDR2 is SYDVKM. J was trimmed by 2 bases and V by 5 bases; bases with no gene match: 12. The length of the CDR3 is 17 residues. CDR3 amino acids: CASSPRFAGGSTDTQYF. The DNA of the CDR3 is TGTGCCAGCAGTCCCCGTTTTGCGGGGGGATCCACAGATACGCAGTATTTT.

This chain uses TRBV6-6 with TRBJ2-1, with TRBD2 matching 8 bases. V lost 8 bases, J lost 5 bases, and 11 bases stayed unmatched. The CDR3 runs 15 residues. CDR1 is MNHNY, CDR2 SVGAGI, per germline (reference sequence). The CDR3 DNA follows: TGTGCCAGCGGCGAGTTAGCGGGGAGAAACAATGAGCAGTTCTTC. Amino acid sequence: CASGELAGRNNEQFF.

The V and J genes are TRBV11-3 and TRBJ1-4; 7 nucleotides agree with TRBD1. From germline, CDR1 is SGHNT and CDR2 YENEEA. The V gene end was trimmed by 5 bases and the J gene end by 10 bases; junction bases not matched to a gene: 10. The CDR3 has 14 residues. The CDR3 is CASSQGQRPGKLFF. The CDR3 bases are TGTGCCAGCAGCCAGGGACAGCGGCCGGGAAAACTGTTTTTT.

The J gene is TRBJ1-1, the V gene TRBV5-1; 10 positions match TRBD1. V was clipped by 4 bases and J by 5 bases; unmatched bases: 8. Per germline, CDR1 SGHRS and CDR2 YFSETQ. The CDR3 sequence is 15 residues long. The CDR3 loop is CASSPGTGASTEAFF. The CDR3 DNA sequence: TGCGCCAGCAGCCCGGGGACAGGGGCGAGTACTGAAGCTTTCTTT.

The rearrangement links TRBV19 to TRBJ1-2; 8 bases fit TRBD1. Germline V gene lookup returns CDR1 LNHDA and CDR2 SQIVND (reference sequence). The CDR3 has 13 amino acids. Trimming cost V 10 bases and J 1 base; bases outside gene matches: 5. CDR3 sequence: CAITTGVNYGYTF. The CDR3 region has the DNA TGTGCCATTACGACAGGGGTTAACTATGGCTACACCTTC.

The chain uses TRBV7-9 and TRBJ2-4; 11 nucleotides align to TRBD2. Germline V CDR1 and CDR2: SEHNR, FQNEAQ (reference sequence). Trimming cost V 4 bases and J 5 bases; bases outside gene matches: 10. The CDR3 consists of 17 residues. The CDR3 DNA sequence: TGTGCCAGCAGCTCCCGGTTAGCGGGGGGGCTCGAAAACATTCAGTACTTC. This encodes CASSSRLAGGLENIQYF. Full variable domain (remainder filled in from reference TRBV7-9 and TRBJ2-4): DTGVSQNPRHKITKRGQNVTFRCDPISEHNRLYWYRQTLGQGPEFLTYFQNEAQLEKSRLLSDRFSAERPKGSFSTLEIQRTEQGDSAMYLCASSSRLAGGLENIQYFGAGTRLSVL.

CDR3 bases: TGTGCCAGCTCGCTCAACAGAGGGGGCCTCTCAGAGAACACTGAAGCTTTCTTT. Translating it yields CASSLNRGGLSENTEAFF. The rearrangement joins TRBV18 to TRBJ1-1, with TRBD1 identical over 7 bases. CDR1 and CDR2 from the germline V gene are KGHSH and LQKENI. The V and J ends lost 6 bases and 1 base, in that order; junction bases with no gene match: 17. The CDR3 has 18 residues.

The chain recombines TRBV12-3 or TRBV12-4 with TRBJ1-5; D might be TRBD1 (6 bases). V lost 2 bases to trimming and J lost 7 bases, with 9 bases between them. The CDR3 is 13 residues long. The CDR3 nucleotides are TGTGCCAGCAGTTTATGGGGGGGCCAGCCCCAGCATTTT. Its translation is CASSLWGGQPQHF.

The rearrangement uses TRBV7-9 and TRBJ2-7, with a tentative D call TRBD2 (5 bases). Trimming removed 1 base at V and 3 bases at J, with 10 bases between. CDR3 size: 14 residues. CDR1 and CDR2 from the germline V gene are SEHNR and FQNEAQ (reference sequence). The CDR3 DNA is TGTGCCAGCAGCTTAGGAGGGATAATCTACGAGCAGTACTTC. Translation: CASSLGGIIYEQYF.

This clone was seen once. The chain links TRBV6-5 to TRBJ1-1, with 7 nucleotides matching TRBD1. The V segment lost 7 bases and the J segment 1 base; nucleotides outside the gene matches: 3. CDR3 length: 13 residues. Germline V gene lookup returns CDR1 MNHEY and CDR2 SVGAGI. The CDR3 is CASTRTGNTEAFF. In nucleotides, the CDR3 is TGTGCCAGCACCAGGACAGGGAACACTGAAGCTTTCTTT.

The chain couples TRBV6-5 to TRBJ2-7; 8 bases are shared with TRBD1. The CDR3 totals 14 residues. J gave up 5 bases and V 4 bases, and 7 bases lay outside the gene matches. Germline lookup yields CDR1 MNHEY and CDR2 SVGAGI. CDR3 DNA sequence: TGTGCCAGCAGTTCGTGGACAGGGACGGACGAGCAGTACTTC. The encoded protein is CASSSWTGTDEQYF.

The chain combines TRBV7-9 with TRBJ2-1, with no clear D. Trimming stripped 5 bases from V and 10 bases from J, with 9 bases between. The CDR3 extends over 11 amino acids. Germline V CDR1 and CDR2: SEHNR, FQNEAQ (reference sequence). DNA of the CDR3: TGTGCCAGCAGCAAGCTTAACGAGCAGTTCTTC. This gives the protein CASSKLNEQFF.

CDR3 protein: CSALENSNQPQHF. In DNA, the CDR3 is TGCAGCGCCTTAGAGAATAGCAATCAGCCCCAGCATTTT. The chain joins TRBV29-1 to TRBJ1-5; no clear D. V was pared by 7 bases and J by 0 bases, with 10 bases between. CDR3 length: 13 amino acids. Germline lookup yields CDR1 SQVTM and CDR2 ANQGSEA.

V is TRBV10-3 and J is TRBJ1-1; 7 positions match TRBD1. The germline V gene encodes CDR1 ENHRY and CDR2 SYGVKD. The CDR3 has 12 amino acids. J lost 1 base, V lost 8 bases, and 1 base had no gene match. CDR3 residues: CAIRQGNTEAFF. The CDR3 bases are TGTGCCATCCGACAGGGGAACACTGAAGCTTTCTTT.

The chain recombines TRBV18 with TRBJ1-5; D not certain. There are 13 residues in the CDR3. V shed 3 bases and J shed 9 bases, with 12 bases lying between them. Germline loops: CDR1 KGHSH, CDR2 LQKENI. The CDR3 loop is CASSPEGSRPQHF. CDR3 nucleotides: TGTGCCAGCTCACCCGAGGGATCCCGGCCCCAGCATTTT.

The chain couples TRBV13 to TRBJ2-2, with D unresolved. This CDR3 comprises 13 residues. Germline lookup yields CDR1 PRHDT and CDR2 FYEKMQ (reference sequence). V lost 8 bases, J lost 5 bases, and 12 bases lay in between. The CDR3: CASGARKTGELFF. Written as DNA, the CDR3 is TGTGCCAGCGGAGCCCGTAAAACCGGGGAGCTGTTTTTT.

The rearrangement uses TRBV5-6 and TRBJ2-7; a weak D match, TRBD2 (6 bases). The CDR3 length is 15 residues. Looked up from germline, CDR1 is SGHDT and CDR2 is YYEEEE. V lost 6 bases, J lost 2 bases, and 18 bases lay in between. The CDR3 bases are TGTGCCAGCACCCCCCGACAGAGGGAGGCCTACGAGCAGTACTTC. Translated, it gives CASTPRQREAYEQYF.